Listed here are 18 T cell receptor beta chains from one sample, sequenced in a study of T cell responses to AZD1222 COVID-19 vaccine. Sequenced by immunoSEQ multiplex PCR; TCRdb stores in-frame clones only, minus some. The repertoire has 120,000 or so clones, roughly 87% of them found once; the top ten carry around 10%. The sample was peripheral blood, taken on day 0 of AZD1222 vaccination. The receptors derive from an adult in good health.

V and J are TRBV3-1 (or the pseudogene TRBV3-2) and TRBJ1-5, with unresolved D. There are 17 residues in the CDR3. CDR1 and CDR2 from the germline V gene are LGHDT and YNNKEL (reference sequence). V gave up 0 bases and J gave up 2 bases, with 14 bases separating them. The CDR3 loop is CASSQEDPSYGNQPQHF. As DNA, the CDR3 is TGTGCCAGCAGCCAAGAGGACCCGTCGTATGGCAATCAGCCCCAGCATTTT.

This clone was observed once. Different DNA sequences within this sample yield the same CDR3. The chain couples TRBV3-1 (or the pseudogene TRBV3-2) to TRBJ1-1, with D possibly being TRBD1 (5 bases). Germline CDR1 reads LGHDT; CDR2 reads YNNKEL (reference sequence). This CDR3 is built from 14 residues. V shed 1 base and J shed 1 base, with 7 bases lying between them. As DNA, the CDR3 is TGTGCCAGCAGCCAAGTCGGGGGGAACACTGAAGCTTTCTTT. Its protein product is CASSQVGGNTEAFF.

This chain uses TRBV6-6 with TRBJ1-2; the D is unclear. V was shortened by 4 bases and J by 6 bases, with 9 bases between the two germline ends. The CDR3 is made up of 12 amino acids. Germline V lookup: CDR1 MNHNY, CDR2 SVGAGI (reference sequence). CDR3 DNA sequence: TGTGCCAGCAGTTTTAGGCTCGATGGCTACACCTTC. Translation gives CASSFRLDGYTF.

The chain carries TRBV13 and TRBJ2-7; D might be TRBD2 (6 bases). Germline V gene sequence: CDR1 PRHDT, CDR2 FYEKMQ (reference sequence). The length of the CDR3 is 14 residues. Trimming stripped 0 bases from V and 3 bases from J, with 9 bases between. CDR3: CASSLGLANYEQYF. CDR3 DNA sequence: TGTGCCAGCAGCTTAGGCCTAGCGAACTACGAGCAGTACTTC.

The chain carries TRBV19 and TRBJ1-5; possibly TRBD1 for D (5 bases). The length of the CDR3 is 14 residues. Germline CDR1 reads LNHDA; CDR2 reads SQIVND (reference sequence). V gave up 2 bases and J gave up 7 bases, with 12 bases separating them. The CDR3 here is CASSIPRENQPQHF. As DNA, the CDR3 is TGTGCCAGTAGTATACCCAGGGAGAACCAGCCCCAGCATTTT. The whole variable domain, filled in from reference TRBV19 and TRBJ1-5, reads DGGITQSPKYLFRKEGQNVTLSCEQNLNHDAMYWYRQDPGQGLRLIYYSQIVNDFQKGDIAEGYSVSREKKESFPLTVTSAQKNPTAFYLCASSIPRENQPQHFGDGTRLSIL.

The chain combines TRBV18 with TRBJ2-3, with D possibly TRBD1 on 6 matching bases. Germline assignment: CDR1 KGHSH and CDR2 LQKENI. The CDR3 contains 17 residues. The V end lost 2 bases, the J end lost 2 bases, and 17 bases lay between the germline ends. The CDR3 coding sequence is TGTGCCAGCTCACCATCAGGGGCGAGTTTTTCCACAGATACGCAGTATTTT. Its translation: CASSPSGASFSTDTQYF.

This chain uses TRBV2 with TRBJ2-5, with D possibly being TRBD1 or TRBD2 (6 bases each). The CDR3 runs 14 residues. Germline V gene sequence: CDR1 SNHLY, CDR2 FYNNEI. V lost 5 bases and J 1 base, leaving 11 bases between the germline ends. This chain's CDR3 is CASSLQGGQETQYF. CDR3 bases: TGTGCCAGCAGTCTACAGGGAGGCCAAGAGACCCAGTACTTC.

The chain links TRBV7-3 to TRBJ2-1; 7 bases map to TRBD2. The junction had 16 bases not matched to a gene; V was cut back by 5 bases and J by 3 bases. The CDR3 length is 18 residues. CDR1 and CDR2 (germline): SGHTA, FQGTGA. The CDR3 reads CASSPLEGGGSVYNEQFF. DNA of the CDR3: TGTGCCAGCAGCCCCCTGGAAGGCGGCGGGAGTGTCTACAATGAGCAGTTCTTC.

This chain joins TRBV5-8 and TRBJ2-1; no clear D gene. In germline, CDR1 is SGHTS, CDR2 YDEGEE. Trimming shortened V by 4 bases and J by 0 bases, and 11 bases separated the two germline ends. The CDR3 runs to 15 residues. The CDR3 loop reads CASSPDVSSYNEQFF. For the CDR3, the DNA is TGTGCCAGCAGCCCGGACGTGAGCTCCTACAATGAGCAGTTCTTC. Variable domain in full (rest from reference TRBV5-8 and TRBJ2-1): EAGVTQSPTHLIKTRGQQATLRCSPISGHTSVYWYQQALGLGLQFLLWYDEGEERNRGNFPPRFSGRQFPNYSSELNVNALELEDSALYLCASSPDVSSYNEQFFGPGTRLTVL.

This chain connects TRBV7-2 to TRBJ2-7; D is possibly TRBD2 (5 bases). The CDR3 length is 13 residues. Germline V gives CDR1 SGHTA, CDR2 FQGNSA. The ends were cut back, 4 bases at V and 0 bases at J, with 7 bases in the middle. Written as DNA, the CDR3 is TGTGCCAGCAGCTGGACTGTCTCCTACGAGCAGTACTTC. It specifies CASSWTVSYEQYF.

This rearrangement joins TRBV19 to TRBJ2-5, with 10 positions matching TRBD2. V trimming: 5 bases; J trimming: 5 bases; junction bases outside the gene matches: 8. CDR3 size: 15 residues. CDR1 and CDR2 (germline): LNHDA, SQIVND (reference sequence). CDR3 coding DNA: TGTGCCAGTAGTGAAAGCGGGGGGGCGTTTGAGACCCAGTACTTC. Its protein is CASSESGGAFETQYF.

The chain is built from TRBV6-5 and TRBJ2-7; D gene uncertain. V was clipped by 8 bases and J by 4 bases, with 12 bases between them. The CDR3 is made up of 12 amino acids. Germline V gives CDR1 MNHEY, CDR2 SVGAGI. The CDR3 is CASPFCQYEQYF. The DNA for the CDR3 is TGTGCCAGCCCCTTTTGCCAATACGAGCAGTACTTC.

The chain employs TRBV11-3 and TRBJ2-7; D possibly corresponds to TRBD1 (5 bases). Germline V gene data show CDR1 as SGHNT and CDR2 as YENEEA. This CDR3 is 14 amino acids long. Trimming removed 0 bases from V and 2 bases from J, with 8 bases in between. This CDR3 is CASSLDRVTYEQYF. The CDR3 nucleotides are TGTGCCAGCAGCTTAGACAGGGTGACCTACGAGCAGTACTTC.

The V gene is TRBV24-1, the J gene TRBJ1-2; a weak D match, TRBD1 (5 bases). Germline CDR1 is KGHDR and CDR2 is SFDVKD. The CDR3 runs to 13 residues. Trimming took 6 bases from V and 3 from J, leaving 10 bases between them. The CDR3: CATSTGSYYGYTF. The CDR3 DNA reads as TGTGCCACCAGTACAGGTTCCTACTATGGCTACACCTTC.

In DNA, the CDR3 is TGCAGCGTTGAATTACGACAGGAGATCTATGGCTACACCTTC. The encoded protein is CSVELRQEIYGYTF. The chain employs TRBV29-1 and TRBJ1-2; a possible D gene is TRBD1 (6 bases). V lost 2 bases, J lost 4 bases, and 14 bases lay in between. Germline values: CDR1 SQVTM, CDR2 ANQGSEA. The CDR3 is made up of 14 amino acids.

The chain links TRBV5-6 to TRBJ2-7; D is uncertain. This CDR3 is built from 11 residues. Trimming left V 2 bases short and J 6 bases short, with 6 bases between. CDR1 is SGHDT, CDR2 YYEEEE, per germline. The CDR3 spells CASSFGVEQYF. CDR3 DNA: TGTGCCAGCAGCTTTGGGGTCGAGCAGTACTTC.

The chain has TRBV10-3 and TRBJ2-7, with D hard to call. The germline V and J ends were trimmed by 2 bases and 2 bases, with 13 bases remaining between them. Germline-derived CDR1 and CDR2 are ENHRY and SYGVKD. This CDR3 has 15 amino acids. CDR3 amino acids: CAISETLGSTYEQYF. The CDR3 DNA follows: TGTGCCATCAGTGAGACGTTAGGATCAACCTACGAGCAGTACTTC.

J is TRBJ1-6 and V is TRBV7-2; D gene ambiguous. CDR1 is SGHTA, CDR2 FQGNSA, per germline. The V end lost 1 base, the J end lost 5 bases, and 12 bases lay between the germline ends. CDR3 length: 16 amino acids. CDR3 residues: CASSLVPPDHNSPLHF. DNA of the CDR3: TGTGCCAGCAGCTTAGTACCACCGGACCATAATTCACCCCTCCACTTT.